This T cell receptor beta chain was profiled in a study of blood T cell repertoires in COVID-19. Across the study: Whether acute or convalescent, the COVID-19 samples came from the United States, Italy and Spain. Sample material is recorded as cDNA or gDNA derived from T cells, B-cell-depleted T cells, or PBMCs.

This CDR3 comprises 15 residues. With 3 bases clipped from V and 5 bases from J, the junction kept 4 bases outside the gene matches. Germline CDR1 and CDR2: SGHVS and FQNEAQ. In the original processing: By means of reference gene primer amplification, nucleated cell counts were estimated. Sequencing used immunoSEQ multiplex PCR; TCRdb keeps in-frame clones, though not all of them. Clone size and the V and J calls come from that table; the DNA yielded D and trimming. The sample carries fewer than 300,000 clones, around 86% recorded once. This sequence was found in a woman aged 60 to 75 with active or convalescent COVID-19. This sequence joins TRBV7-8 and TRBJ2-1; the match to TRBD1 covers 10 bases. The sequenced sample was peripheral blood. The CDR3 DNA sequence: TGTGCCAGCAGCTTGGGACAGGGGCCCCACAATGAGCAGTTCTTC. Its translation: CASSLGQGPHNEQFF. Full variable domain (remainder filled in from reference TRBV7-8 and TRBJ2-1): GAGVSQSPRYKVAKRGQDVALRCDPISGHVSLFWYQQALGQGPEFLTYFQNEAQLDKSGLPSDRFFAERPEGSVSTLKIQRTQQEDSAVYLCASSLGQGPHNEQFFGPGTRLTVL.